This T cell receptor beta chain was documented in a study of T cells expressing NK-cell markers (dated by TCRdb to about 2020). At the level of the whole study: TCR beta-chain repertoires were profiled in sorted CD3+CD56+NKG2C+, CD3+CD56+NKG2C- and CD3+CD56-NKG2C+ T-cell subsets from fewer than 10 donors. Among the eight sequenced donors, only one was HCMV-seronegative, while the other seven were HCMV-seropositive. Randomly selected healthy volunteers, three men and five women, were used as the eight sequenced donors. The libraries were sequenced on Illumina HiSeq 2000/2500, MiSeq or NextSeq, producing 2 x 150 bp reads. Study-level results and caveats: Whether the expanded NKG2C-expressing T cell clones were specific for HCMV antigens was left unclear. For over five donors, the dominant CD3+CD56+NKG2C+ clonotypes were among the top 10 CD8+ clonotypes and accounted for about 1.0-7.0% of CD8+ T cells. Those dominant clonotypes were again the most abundant among CD3+CD56-NKG2C+ cells in a handful of donors, at about 25-60.1%.

The data were produced on an Illumina HiSeq 2000. The TCR beta cDNA libraries were made using 5'RACE template switching, a step that added both a universal primer site and unique molecular identifiers. Synthesis of cDNA was primed from the TCR beta constant segment and was followed by two consecutive PCR amplification steps. Processing in the source paper ran as follows. MIGEC was used to demultiplex reads and group reads by UMI, and MiTCR was used to assemble and quantify clonotypes. To remove erroneous sequences, TCR cDNA sequences were retained only when supported by two or more reads. The tcR package was used for downstream repertoire analysis, and clonotypes were matched between fractions using CDR3 nucleotide sequence together with V segment. Antigen specificity was annotated against VDJdb with VDJmatch, allowing one amino acid substitution in CDR3. TCRdb reprocessed the reads and lists each CDR3 protein sequence as a single entry, with no DNA. In this record, the V and J calls reflect TCRdb's handling and not the investigators' own analysis. The table kept for this sample lists 450,000 to 600,000 distinct CDR3 sequences. Of the sample, about 3.6% is held by the ten largest clones.

The germline V gene yields MNHNS for CDR1 and SASEGT for CDR2. The CDR3 runs 14 residues from the cysteine to the phenylalanine. The DNA is not on file. Of note for this clonotype: Its antigen has not been determined.

HCMV serostatus was determined by detecting HCMV-specific IgG in serum with a commercial ELISA kit. Ficoll density gradient centrifugation was used to isolate peripheral blood mononuclear cells from blood. Specimen: blood T cells: a sorted CD56 or NKG2C T cell subset, CD4+ or CD8+ T cells, or bulk PBMC T cells (not recorded which). The receptor comes from a man younger than 35 in good health. Donor details come from another sample of the same person, matched by shared clones. The chain employs TRBV6-1 and TRBJ1-1. Here the CDR3 is given as CASSVGRKNTEAFF.